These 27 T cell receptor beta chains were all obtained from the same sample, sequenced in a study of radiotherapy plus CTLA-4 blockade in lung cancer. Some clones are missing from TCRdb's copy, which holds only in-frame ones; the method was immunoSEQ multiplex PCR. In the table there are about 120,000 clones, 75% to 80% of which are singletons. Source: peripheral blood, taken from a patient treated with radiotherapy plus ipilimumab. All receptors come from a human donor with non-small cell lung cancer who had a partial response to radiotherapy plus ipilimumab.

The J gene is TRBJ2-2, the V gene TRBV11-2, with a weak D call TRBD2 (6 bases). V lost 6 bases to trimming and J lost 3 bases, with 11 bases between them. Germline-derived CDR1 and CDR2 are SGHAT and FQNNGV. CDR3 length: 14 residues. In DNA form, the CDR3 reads TGTGCCAGCAGAGGGAGGTTTGACACCGGGGAGCTGTTTTTT. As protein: CASRGRFDTGELFF.

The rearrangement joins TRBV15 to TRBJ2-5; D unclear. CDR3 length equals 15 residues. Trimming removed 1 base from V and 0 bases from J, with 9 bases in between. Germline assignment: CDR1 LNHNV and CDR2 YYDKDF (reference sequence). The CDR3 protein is CATSRGNIYQETQYF. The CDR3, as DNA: TGTGCCACCAGCAGAGGTAACATCTACCAAGAGACCCAGTACTTC.

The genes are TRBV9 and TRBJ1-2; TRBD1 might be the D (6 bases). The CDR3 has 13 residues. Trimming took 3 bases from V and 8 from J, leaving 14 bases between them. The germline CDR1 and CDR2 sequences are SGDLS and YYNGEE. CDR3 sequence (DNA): TGTGCCAGCAGCGCGACAGGCCGAGGCGGCTACACCTTC. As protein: CASSATGRGGYTF.

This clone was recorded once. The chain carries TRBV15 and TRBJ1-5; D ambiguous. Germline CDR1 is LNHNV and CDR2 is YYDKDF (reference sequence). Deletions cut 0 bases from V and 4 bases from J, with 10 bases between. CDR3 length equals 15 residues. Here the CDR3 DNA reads TGTGCCACCAGCAGAGATTTCTGGGCAAATCAGCCCCAGCATTTT. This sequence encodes CATSRDFWANQPQHF.

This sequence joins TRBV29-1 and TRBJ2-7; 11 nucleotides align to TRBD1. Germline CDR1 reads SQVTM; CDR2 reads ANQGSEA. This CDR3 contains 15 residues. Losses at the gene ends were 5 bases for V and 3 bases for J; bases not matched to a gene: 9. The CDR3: CSVRDPGQGVYEQYF. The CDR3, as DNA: TGCAGCGTTAGGGATCCGGGACAGGGGGTCTACGAGCAGTACTTC.

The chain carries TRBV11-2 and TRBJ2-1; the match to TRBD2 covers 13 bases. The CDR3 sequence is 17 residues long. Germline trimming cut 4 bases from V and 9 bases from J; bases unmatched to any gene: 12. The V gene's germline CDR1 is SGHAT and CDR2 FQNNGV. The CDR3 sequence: CASSSTQGLAGVGEQFF. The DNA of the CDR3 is TGTGCCAGCAGCTCCACTCAAGGACTAGCGGGAGTGGGTGAGCAGTTCTTC.

CDR3 sequence: CASSLVRSDQPQHF. The CDR3, as DNA: TGTGCCAGCAGCTTAGTTAGAAGTGATCAGCCCCAGCATTTT. The chain joins TRBV7-2 to TRBJ1-5; no clear D. Germline V gene sequence: CDR1 SGHTA, CDR2 FQGNSA. The CDR3 is 14 amino acids. V was trimmed by 1 base and J by 5 bases, leaving 9 bases between them.

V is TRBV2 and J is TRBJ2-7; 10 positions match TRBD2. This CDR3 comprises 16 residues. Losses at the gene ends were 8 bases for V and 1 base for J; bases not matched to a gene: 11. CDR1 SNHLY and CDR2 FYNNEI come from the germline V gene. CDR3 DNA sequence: TGTGCCAGCGGAACTGCACTAGCGGGATTATCCTACGAGCAGTACTTC. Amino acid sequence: CASGTALAGLSYEQYF.

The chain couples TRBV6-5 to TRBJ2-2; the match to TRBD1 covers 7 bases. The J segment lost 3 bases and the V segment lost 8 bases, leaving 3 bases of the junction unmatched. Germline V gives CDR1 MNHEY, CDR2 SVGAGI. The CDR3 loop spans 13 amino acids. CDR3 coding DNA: TGTGCCAGCGGGACAGCTTACACCGGGGAGCTGTTTTTT. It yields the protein CASGTAYTGELFF.

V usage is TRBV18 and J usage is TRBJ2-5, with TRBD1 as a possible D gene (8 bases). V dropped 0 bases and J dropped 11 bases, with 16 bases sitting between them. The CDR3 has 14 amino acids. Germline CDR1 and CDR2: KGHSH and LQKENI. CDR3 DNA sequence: TGTGCCAGCTCACCACCGACAGGGGCGGGAGAGCAGTACTTC. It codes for CASSPPTGAGEQYF.

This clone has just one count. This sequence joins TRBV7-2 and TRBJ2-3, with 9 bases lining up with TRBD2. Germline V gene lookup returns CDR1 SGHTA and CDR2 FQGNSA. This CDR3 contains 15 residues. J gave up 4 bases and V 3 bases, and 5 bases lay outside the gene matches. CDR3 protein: CASSFPSGMADTQYF. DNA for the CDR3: TGTGCCAGCAGCTTTCCTAGCGGGATGGCAGATACGCAGTATTTT.

CDR3: CASKKQGTNTEAFF. The CDR3 region has the DNA TGTGCCAGCAAGAAACAGGGGACGAACACTGAAGCTTTCTTT. The chain has TRBV27 and TRBJ1-1; TRBD1 matches at 7 bases. CDR3 length equals 14 residues. From germline, CDR1 is MNHEY and CDR2 SMNVEV (reference sequence). V gave up 7 bases and J gave up 1 base; unmatched junction bases: 6.

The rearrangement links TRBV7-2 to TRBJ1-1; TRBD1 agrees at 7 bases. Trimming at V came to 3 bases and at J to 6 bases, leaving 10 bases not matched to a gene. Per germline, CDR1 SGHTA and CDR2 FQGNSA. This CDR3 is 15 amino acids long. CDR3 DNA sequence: TGTGCCAGCAGCTTGATATCAGGGGGTGAATCTGAAGCTTTCTTT. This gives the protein CASSLISGGESEAFF.

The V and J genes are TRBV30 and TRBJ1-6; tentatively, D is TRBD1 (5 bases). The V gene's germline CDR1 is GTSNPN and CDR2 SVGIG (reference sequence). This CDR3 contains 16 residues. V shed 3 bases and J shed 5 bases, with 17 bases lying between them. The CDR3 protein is CAWSRGRVRNNSPLHF. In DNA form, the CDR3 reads TGTGCCTGGAGCAGAGGCAGGGTCCGGAATAATTCACCCCTCCACTTT.

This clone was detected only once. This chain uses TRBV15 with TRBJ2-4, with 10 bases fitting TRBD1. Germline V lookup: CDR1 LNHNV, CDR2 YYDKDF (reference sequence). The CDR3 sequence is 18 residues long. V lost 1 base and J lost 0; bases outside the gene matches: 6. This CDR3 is CATSRVRDRGLAKNIQYF. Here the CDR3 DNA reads TGTGCCACCAGCAGAGTCCGGGACAGGGGACTAGCCAAAAACATTCAGTACTTC. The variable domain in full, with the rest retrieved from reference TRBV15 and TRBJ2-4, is DAMVIQNPRYQVTQFGKPVTLSCSQTLNHNVMYWYQQKSSQAPKLLFHYYDKDFNNEADTPDNFQSRRPNTSFCFLDIRSPGLGDTAMYLCATSRVRDRGLAKNIQYFGAGTRLSVL.

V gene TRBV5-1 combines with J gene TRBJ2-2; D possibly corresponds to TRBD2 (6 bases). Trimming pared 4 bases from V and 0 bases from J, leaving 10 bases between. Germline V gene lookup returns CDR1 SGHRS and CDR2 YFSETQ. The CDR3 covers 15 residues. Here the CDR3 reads CASSPGTANTGELFF. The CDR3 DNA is TGCGCCAGCAGCCCCGGGACTGCGAACACCGGGGAGCTGTTTTTT.

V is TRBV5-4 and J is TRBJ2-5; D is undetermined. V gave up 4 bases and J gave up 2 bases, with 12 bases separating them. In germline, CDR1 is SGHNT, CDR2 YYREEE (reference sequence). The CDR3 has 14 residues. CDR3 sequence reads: CASSPDVTQETQYF. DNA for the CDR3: TGTGCCAGCAGCCCCGACGTGACACAAGAGACCCAGTACTTC.

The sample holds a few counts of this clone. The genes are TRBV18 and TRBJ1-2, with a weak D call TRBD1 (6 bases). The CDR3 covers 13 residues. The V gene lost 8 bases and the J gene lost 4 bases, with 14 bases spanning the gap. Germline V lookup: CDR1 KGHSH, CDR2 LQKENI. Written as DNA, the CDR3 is TGTGCCAGCACGGCAGGGGATGGCTATGGCTACACCTTC. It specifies CASTAGDGYGYTF.

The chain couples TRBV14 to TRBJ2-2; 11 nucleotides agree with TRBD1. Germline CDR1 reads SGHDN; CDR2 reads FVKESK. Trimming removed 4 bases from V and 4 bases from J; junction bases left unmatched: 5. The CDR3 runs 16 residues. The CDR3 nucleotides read TGTGCCAGCAGCCCCTGGACAGGGGGCTTCACCGGGGAGCTGTTTTTT. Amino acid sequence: CASSPWTGGFTGELFF.

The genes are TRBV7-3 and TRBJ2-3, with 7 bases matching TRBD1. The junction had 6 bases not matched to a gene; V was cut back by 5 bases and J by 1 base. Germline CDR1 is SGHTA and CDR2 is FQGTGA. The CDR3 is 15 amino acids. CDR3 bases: TGTGCCAGCAGCCCCCGGCAGGGGGGCACAGATACGCAGTATTTT. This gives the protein CASSPRQGGTDTQYF.

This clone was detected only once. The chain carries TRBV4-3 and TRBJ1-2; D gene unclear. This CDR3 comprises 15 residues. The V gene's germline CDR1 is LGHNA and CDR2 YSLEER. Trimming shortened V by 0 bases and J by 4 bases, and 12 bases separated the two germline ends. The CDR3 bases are TGCGCCAGCAGCCAAGATCTGAGTAAATTCTATGGCTACACCTTC. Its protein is CASSQDLSKFYGYTF.

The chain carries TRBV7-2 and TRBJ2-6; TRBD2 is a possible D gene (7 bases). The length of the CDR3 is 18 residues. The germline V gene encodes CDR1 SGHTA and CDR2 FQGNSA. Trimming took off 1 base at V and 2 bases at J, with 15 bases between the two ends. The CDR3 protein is CASSLVGRGLAGANVLTF. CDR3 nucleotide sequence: TGTGCCAGCAGCTTAGTGGGGCGGGGGCTAGCTGGGGCCAACGTCCTGACTTTC. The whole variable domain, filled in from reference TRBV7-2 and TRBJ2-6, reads GAGVSQSPSNKVTEKGKDVELRCDPISGHTALYWYRQSLGQGLEFLIYFQGNSAPDKSGLPSDRFSAERTGGSVSTLTIQRTQQEDSAVYLCASSLVGRGLAGANVLTFGAGSRLTVL.

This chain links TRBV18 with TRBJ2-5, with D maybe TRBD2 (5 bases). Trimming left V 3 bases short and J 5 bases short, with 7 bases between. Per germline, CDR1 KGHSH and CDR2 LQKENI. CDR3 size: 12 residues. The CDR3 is CASSPGGETQYF. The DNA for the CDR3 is TGTGCCAGCTCACCGGGCGGGGAGACCCAGTACTTC.

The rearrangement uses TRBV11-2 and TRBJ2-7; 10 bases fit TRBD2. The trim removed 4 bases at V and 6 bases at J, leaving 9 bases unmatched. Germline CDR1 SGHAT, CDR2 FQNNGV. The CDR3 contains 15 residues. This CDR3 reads CASSSSRTSGLEQYF. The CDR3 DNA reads TGTGCCAGCAGCTCTTCCCGGACTAGCGGTCTCGAGCAGTACTTC. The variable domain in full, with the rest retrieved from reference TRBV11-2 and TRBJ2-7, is EAGVAQSPRYKIIEKRQSVAFWCNPISGHATLYWYQQILGQGPKLLIQFQNNGVVDDSQLPKDRFSAERLKGVDSTLKIQPAKLEDSAVYLCASSSSRTSGLEQYFGPGTRLTVT.

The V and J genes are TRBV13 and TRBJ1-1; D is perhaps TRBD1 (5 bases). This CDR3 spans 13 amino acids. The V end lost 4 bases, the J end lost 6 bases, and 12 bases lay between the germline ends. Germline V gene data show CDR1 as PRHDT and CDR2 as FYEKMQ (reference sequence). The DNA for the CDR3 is TGTGCCAGCAGCTCCGGGACTGGCTCTGAAGCTTTCTTT. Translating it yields CASSSGTGSEAFF.

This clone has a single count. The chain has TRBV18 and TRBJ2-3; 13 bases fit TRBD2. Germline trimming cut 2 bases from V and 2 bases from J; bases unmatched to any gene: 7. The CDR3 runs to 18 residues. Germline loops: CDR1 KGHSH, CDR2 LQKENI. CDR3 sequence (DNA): TGTGCCAGCTCACCAATGGGACTAGCGGGAACTTCCACAGATACGCAGTATTTT. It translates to CASSPMGLAGTSTDTQYF.

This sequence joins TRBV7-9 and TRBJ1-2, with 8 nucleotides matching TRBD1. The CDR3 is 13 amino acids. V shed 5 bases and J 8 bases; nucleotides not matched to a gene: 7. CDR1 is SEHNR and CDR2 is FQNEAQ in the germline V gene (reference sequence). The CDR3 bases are TGTGCCAGCAGCCCACAGGGGGGCAGGGGCTACACCTTC. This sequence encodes CASSPQGGRGYTF.